What follows describes a single T cell receptor (beta chain). These data are taken from a study of blood T cell repertoires in COVID-19. Study-wide context: Samples representing acute and convalescent COVID-19 were sourced from the United States, Italy and Spain. PBMCs, B-cell-depleted T cells, or T cells provided the cDNA or gDNA that made up the material.

Original methodology: Cell counts per sample came from amplifying reference gene primers. Libraries were prepared by immunoSEQ multiplex PCR; TCRdb keeps only in-frame clonotypes and omits some of them. V and J calls and clone size are as listed in that table; D and trimming were resolved from the DNA. The sample contains over 200,000 clones, about 88% of which appear only once. This CDR3 region has 13 residues. Per germline, CDR1 KGHSH and CDR2 LQKENI. V shed 6 bases and J 4 bases; nucleotides not matched to a gene: 3. The sample taken for sequencing was peripheral blood. The origin of this receptor is a middle-aged woman who had recovered from COVID-19. J is TRBJ1-2 and V is TRBV18; 9 bases fit TRBD1. CDR3 bases: TGTGCCAGCTCTCAGGGACAGGGCTATGGCTACACCTTC. As protein: CASSQGQGYGYTF.